This T cell receptor beta chain was sequenced during a study of beta chain features in type 1 diabetes. Whole-study context: Age and gender were similar between patients and healthy donors, as were cell yields. Study-wide results and caveats: Moderate but significant shortening of TCRB CDR3s was recorded in all four CD4+ subsets from Type 1 diabetes patients.

Expressed TCRB transcripts were sequenced because the isolated RNA had all been reverse transcribed beforehand. Produced via immunoSEQ multiplex PCR; TCRdb's table is partial and in-frame only. This table has about 130,000 clones, around a tenth appearing once. CDR1 and CDR2 from the germline V gene are MNHNS and SASEGT. V trimming: 6 bases; J trimming: 5 bases; junction bases outside the gene matches: 8. The CDR3 has 14 amino acids. A word on this clone: Antigen specificity is unknown.

The genes are TRBV6-1 and TRBJ1-1; 8 positions agree with TRBD1. Sequenced sample: central memory CD4+ T cells from blood. The sequence came from a man between 18 and 35 years old in good health. The CDR3 region is CASRVGQGRTEAFF. CDR3 in DNA: TGTGCCAGCAGAGTTGGACAGGGTAGGACTGAAGCTTTCTTT.